One sample yielded the 25 T cell receptor beta chains listed below, sequenced in a study of T cells in Graves' hyperthyroidism and ophthalmopathy. Researchers amplified the TCR beta CDR3 regions from RNA transcripts. With the HTBI primer set, the TCR CDR3 went through a first round of RT-PCR. In TCRdb, the multiplex PCR reads were re-called with MiXCR into one record per CDR3 protein. Found here are hundreds of thousands of distinct CDR3 sequences, about 15% of them singletons; the top ten hold over 25%. The sequenced material came from blood. Source of these receptors: a woman in her 30s with Graves' hyperthyroidism.

The V and J genes are TRBV6-1 and TRBJ1-5, with a possible D match to TRBD1 (6 bases). The CDR3 has 12 residues. In germline, CDR1 is MNHNS, CDR2 SASEGT. V lost 6 bases and J lost 10, with 13 bases in between. CDR3 in amino acids: CASRQGFIPQHF. The CDR3 nucleotides are TGTGCCAGCAGACAGGGTTTCATCCCCCAGCATTTT.

This clonotype was counted only a few times. The chain links TRBV20-1 to TRBJ2-2; TRBD2 might be the D (6 bases). Trimming cost V 5 bases and J 6 bases, with 19 bases left between them. CDR3 size: 15 residues. Looked up from germline, CDR1 is DFQATT and CDR2 is SNEGSKA (reference sequence). The CDR3 DNA sequence: TGCAGTGCTGGAGGGCACAATAGGTTTGCCGGGGAGCTGTTTTTT. Translating it yields CSAGGHNRFAGELFF.

In this sample, this clonotype turned up a few times. The chain has TRBV12-3 or TRBV12-4 and TRBJ1-4, with D possibly being TRBD1 (5 bases). The CDR3 totals 15 residues. V was cut by 7 bases and J by 2 bases, with 14 bases left in between. The CDR3 DNA sequence: TGTGCCAGCACCCCCCTGGGACGTACTAATGAAAAACTGTTTTTT. This codes for CASTPLGRTNEKLFF.

V gene TRBV7-9 combines with J gene TRBJ2-1; D gene uncertain. Trimming cost V 2 bases and J 4 bases, with 12 bases left between them. CDR3 length: 15 residues. Germline V CDR1 and CDR2: SEHNR, FQNEAQ (reference sequence). The CDR3 loop reads CASSLIADRYNEQFF. The DNA of the CDR3 is TGTGCCAGCAGCTTAATTGCCGATCGTTACAATGAGCAGTTCTTC.

This clonotype came up many times. This sequence joins TRBV20-1 and TRBJ2-7, with TRBD1 as a possible D gene (6 bases). The CDR3 has 15 amino acids. Germline loops: CDR1 DFQATT, CDR2 SNEGSKA (reference sequence). Trimming cost V 0 bases and J 3 bases, with 15 bases left between them. The CDR3 nucleotides are TGCAGTGCTAGAGATCTCAAGACAGGAAGCTACGAGCAGTACTTC. Its protein is CSARDLKTGSYEQYF.

This chain links TRBV7-6 with TRBJ2-1; TRBD2 matches at 9 bases. J was trimmed by 6 bases and V by 1 base; bases with no gene match: 7. The CDR3 is 16 residues long. The V gene's germline CDR1 is SGHVS and CDR2 FNYEAQ. The CDR3 sequence: CASSLGGLAGGNEQFF. The DNA for the CDR3 is TGTGCCAGCAGCTTAGGGGGACTAGCCGGCGGCAATGAGCAGTTCTTC. Full variable domain (remainder filled in from reference TRBV7-6 and TRBJ2-1): GAGVSQSPRYKVTKRGQDVALRCDPISGHVSLYWYRQALGQGPEFLTYFNYEAQQDKSGLPNDRFSAERPEGSISTLTIQRTEQRDSAMYRCASSLGGLAGGNEQFFGPGTRLTVL.

V usage is TRBV7-9 and J usage is TRBJ2-5; D gene uncertain. The CDR3 runs 13 residues. From germline, CDR1 is SEHNR and CDR2 FQNEAQ (reference sequence). V was clipped by 2 bases and J by 6 bases, with 10 bases between them. Here the CDR3 reads CASSLLIGQTQYF. The CDR3, as DNA: TGTGCCAGCAGCTTACTTATTGGGCAGACCCAGTACTTC. The full variable domain, rest sourced from reference TRBV7-9 and TRBJ2-5, is DTGVSQNPRHKITKRGQNVTFRCDPISEHNRLYWYRQTLGQGPEFLTYFQNEAQLEKSRLLSDRFSAERPKGSFSTLEIQRTEQGDSAMYLCASSLLIGQTQYFGPGTRLLVL.

This clonotype was recorded a few times. V is TRBV5-1 and J is TRBJ2-6, with D perhaps given as TRBD1 or TRBD2 (5 bases each). Deletions cut 6 bases from V and 0 bases from J, with 16 bases between. Per the germline V gene, CDR1 is SGHRS and CDR2 is YFSETQ. CDR3 length: 17 amino acids. CDR3 in amino acids: CASNSRGDSSGANVLTF. CDR3 in DNA: TGCGCCAGCAACTCCCGGGGTGACAGCTCTGGGGCCAACGTCCTGACTTTC.

This clonotype occurred many times. This chain links TRBV3-1 with TRBJ2-3; no firm D call. CDR3 length: 16 amino acids. Looked up from germline, CDR1 is LGHDT and CDR2 is YNNKEL (reference sequence). Trimming pared 4 bases from V and 4 bases from J, leaving 18 bases between. The CDR3 here is CASSLRTPKGADTQYF. In DNA, the CDR3 is TGTGCCAGCAGCCTGAGGACCCCTAAGGGCGCAGATACGCAGTATTTT.

This clonotype appeared many times. The chain recombines TRBV20-1 with TRBJ2-6; weak D call: TRBD2 (5 bases). The CDR3 has 17 amino acids. The germline gives CDR1 DFQATT, CDR2 SNEGSKA (reference sequence). V dropped 0 bases and J dropped 3 bases, with 15 bases sitting between them. CDR3 region: CSARDGSGYYGANVLTF. The CDR3 nucleotides read TGCAGTGCTAGAGATGGAAGCGGCTACTATGGGGCCAACGTCCTGACTTTC.

There are many counts of this clonotype. The rearrangement links TRBV3-1 to TRBJ2-7; TRBD2 matches at 10 bases. The CDR3 is made up of 15 amino acids. The V gene's germline CDR1 is LGHDT and CDR2 YNNKEL (reference sequence). V lost 6 bases, J lost 3 bases, and 8 bases stayed unmatched. Written as DNA, the CDR3 is TGTGCCAGCAGTCACGGGACTAGCGTTTTCTACGAGCAGTACTTC. This translates into CASSHGTSVFYEQYF.

There are many counts of this clonotype. The gene calls are TRBV2 and TRBJ2-1; the D gene could be TRBD1 or TRBD2 (5 bases each). The CDR3 runs to 16 residues. The V end lost 2 bases, the J end lost 6 bases, and 17 bases lay between the germline ends. Germline CDR1 SNHLY, CDR2 FYNNEI. CDR3 coding DNA: TGTGCCAGCAGTGAACTGAGGGGAGTACCTCCCAATGAGCAGTTCTTC. It translates to CASSELRGVPPNEQFF.

This clonotype was seen many times. The V call is TRBV28, the J call TRBJ2-1, with TRBD2 matching over 8 bases. The CDR3 extends over 16 amino acids. From germline, CDR1 is MDHEN and CDR2 SYDVKM. With 5 bases clipped from V and 2 bases from J, the junction kept 8 bases outside the gene matches. The CDR3 protein is CASSPHSGKPYNEQFF. The CDR3 DNA reads as TGTGCCAGCAGTCCCCATAGCGGGAAACCCTACAATGAGCAGTTCTTC.

The chain is built from TRBV11-2 and TRBJ2-3, with 7 bases lining up with TRBD2. Per germline, CDR1 SGHAT and CDR2 FQNNGV. The trim removed 1 base at V and 6 bases at J, leaving 7 bases unmatched. The CDR3 length is 15 residues. The CDR3 DNA sequence: TGTGCCAGCAGCTTAGCGCTAGAGCGGGGCGATACGCAGTATTTT. Encoded protein: CASSLALERGDTQYF.

This clonotype appeared many times. The genes are TRBV28 and TRBJ1-2, with D tentatively TRBD1 (5 bases). CDR3 length equals 12 residues. Germline lookup yields CDR1 MDHEN and CDR2 SYDVKM. The CDR3 sequence is CGTNTINYGYTF. CDR3 DNA: TGTGGGACAAACACAATTAACTATGGCTACACCTTC.

This clonotype was recorded at least ten times. The V call is TRBV11-2, the J call TRBJ1-6; 10 nucleotides match TRBD1. The germline V gene has CDR1 SGHAT and CDR2 FQNNGV. J gave up 9 bases and V 8 bases, and 4 bases lay outside the gene matches. This CDR3 region has 13 residues. For the CDR3, the DNA is TGTGCCAGCTTGGGGGACAGGGGTTCACCCCTCCACTTT. Translated: CASLGDRGSPLHF.

The chain employs TRBV5-1 and TRBJ2-1, with D possibly matching TRBD2 (6 bases). Germline assignment: CDR1 SGHRS and CDR2 YFSETQ. This CDR3 has 18 residues. Trimming removed 3 bases at V and 1 base at J, with 20 bases between. CDR3 sequence: CASSSKGSSGSSYNEQFF. Here the CDR3 DNA reads TGCGCCAGCAGCTCGAAGGGAAGTAGCGGTTCTTCCTACAATGAGCAGTTCTTC.

For this clonotype: This clone may be a read error of a much larger clone one base away. The chain employs TRBV28 and TRBJ2-7, with 8 bases fitting TRBD2. Germline V lookup: CDR1 MDHEN, CDR2 SYDVKM. The V and J ends lost 4 bases and 2 bases, in that order; junction bases with no gene match: 4. The CDR3 is 14 amino acids. The DNA of the CDR3 is TGTGCCAGCAGTTGGACTAGCTGGCCCTACGAGCAGTACTTC. The encoded protein is CASSWTSWPYEQYF.

DNA of the CDR3: TGTGCCAGCACTCAGGCCGCGGGCAATGAGCAGTTCTTC. It specifies CASTQAAGNEQFF. J is TRBJ2-1 and V is TRBV6-4; a weak D match, TRBD2 (5 bases). The V end was cut by 7 bases, the J end by 6 bases, with 13 bases between. Germline loops: CDR1 MRHNA, CDR2 SNTAGT. CDR3 length equals 13 residues.

This clonotype was recorded a few times. The chain employs TRBV6-1 and TRBJ2-4; 9 bases line up with TRBD1. Germline V gene data show CDR1 as MNHNS and CDR2 as SASEGT. V was pared by 10 bases and J by 0 bases, with 10 bases of the junction left unmatched. The CDR3 spans 16 residues. CDR3 in amino acids: CAIRQGGDIAKNIQYF. The CDR3 coding sequence is TGTGCCATTAGACAGGGGGGTGATATAGCCAAAAACATTCAGTACTTC.

This clonotype was recorded at least ten times. V usage is TRBV12-3 or TRBV12-4 and J usage is TRBJ2-7; TRBD1 matches 9 bases. J lost 5 bases, V lost 4 bases, and 12 bases had no gene match. The CDR3 spans 16 residues. CDR3 region: CASSSPPGTGPNEQYF. CDR3 sequence (DNA): TGTGCCAGCAGTTCACCTCCCGGGACAGGGCCCAACGAGCAGTACTTC.

This clonotype occurred once. V is TRBV11-2 and J is TRBJ2-1; 7 nucleotides line up with TRBD2. The germline V gene has CDR1 SGHAT and CDR2 FQNNGV. V dropped 5 bases and J dropped 13; count of bases not matched to a gene: 11. The CDR3 sequence is 13 residues long. In nucleotides, the CDR3 is TGTGCCAGCAGCCAAGAATCTAGCGGACTTCAGTTCTTC. Translation: CASSQESSGLQFF.

Concerning this clonotype itself: One base away lies a much larger clone, so this may be a sequencing read error. V is TRBV28 and J is TRBJ2-1; TRBD1 agrees at 8 bases. Germline loops: CDR1 MDHEN, CDR2 SYDVKM. J gave up 4 bases and V 2 bases, and 4 bases lay outside the gene matches. The CDR3 has 15 residues. The CDR3 sequence is CASSLDRGEYNEQFF. In DNA, the CDR3 is TGTGCCAGCAGTTTAGACAGGGGAGAGTACAATGAGCAGTTCTTC.

In this sample, this clonotype turned up many times. The CDR3 spells CASSPSLPGGNEQFF. CDR3 nucleotides: TGTGCCAGCAGCCCTAGTCTCCCGGGTGGCAATGAGCAGTTCTTC. The chain uses TRBV7-8 and TRBJ2-1, with unresolved D. In germline, CDR1 is SGHVS, CDR2 FQNEAQ. This CDR3 region has 15 residues. Deletions cut 5 bases from V and 6 bases from J, with 17 bases between.

This clonotype was detected many times. The chain combines TRBV20-1 with TRBJ2-7; 11 bases agree with TRBD2. The J segment lost 0 bases and the V segment lost 4 bases, leaving 2 bases of the junction unmatched. Germline values: CDR1 DFQATT, CDR2 SNEGSKA (reference sequence). The CDR3 has 14 amino acids. The CDR3 region has the DNA TGCAGTGCTATGACTAGCGGGACCTCCTACGAGCAGTACTTC. As protein: CSAMTSGTSYEQYF.